This TCR beta chain was observed in a study of cytomegalovirus exposure and HLA in healthy donors. The CDR3 loop spans 17 amino acids. V lost 3 bases and J lost 8; bases outside the gene matches: 14. Germline CDR1 reads KGHSH; CDR2 reads LQKENI. Both 60 Vbeta primers and 13 Jbeta primers went into the PCR. Measured with immunoSEQ multiplex PCR; TCRdb has only the in-frame clones, and not every one. This table has some 130,000 clones, under 85% appearing once. As to this clone: Its antigen is unidentified.

Study conclusions and caveats: An analysis was carried out at a later point. It showed that HLA-associated TCR beta chains were more clonally expanded than equally common non-associated chains.

The rearrangement joins TRBV18 to TRBJ2-1; 9 positions match TRBD2. The source of this sequence is a male donor in good health and CMV-seropositive. The sequencing input was PBMCs. CDR3 DNA: TGTGCCAGCTCACCCCCCGTGGTAAGCGGGAGGATCGATGAGCAGTTCTTC. Amino acids: CASSPPVVSGRIDEQFF.